These T cell receptor beta chains were read from a single sample in a study of cytomegalovirus exposure and HLA in healthy donors. Clones were read by immunoSEQ multiplex PCR, and TCRdb kept only the in-frame ones, dropping some. The table has over 150,000 clones, about 80% seen once; the top ten hold about 2.2%. Sequencing was carried out using PBMCs. All receptors derive from a woman in her 30s in good health and CMV-seronegative. Each CDR3 is given with its conserved first and last residue. The order of the fields is V gene, clone size, D gene, J gene, CDR3 DNA, CDR3 protein. D genes are given only for firm matches. The listing skips clone size in some rows; elsewhere it reads once, few, many or a size class.

TRBV5-1,-,-,TRBJ1-4,TGCGCCAGCAGCCCCGGAGACCGAGCTGTTGAAAAACTGTTTTTT,CASSPGDRAVEKLFF
TRBV6-5,-,-,TRBJ1-6,TGTGCCAGCAGTGTAAATAATTCACCCCTCCACTTT,CASSVNNSPLHF
TRBV7-9,-,-,TRBJ2-1,TGTTCCAGCTGGGGTGGAGGGATGGATGAGCAGTTCTTC,CSSWGGGMDEQFF
TRBV5-4,-,TRBD1,TRBJ2-7,TGTGCCAGCAGCCAAAGACAGGGAGATTCCTACGAGCAGTACTTC,CASSQRQGDSYEQYF
TRBV6-1,-,-,TRBJ1-6,TGTGCCAGCAGTGGCCTTGGAGGAGTTAGTTCACCCCTCCACTTT,CASSGLGGVSSPLHF
TRBV10-3,-,TRBD1,TRBJ2-5,TGTGCCATCAGTGTTGAAGGGACAGCCCAAGAGACCCAGTACTTC,CAISVEGTAQETQYF
TRBV7-2,-,-,TRBJ2-7,TGTGCCAGCAGCTTATTAGGCGGCGAGCAGTACTTC,CASSLLGGEQYF
TRBV5-8,-,-,TRBJ2-3,TGTGCCAGCAGCTTGACGGGGAGCACAGATACGCAGTATTTT,CASSLTGSTDTQYF
TRBV27,-,-,TRBJ1-5,TGTGCCAGCAGCCGCGACAGGACCAATCAGCCCCAGCATTTT,CASSRDRTNQPQHF
TRBV13,-,TRBD2,TRBJ2-3,TGTGCCAGCAGCCTCACTCGATTAGCGGGGGGACCCACAGATACGCAGTATTTT,CASSLTRLAGGPTDTQYF
TRBV27,-,TRBD1,TRBJ2-7,TGTGCCAGCAGTCAACAGGCTGACAGGGTTAACTACGAGCAGTACTTC,CASSQQADRVNYEQYF
TRBV27,-,TRBD2,TRBJ2-1,TGTGCCAGCTCTAATTTTGGGACTAGCGATGAGCAGTTCTTC,CASSNFGTSDEQFF
TRBV5-6,-,-,TRBJ2-5,TGTGCCAGCAGCTTGGTCAGTCCGGGTCTAGGGACCCAGTACTTC,CASSLVSPGLGTQYF
TRBV7-9,-,TRBD1,TRBJ2-7,TGTGCCAGCAGCTTATCCGGGACAGACTACGAGCAGTACTTC,CASSLSGTDYEQYF
TRBV19,-,-,TRBJ2-5,TGTGCCAGTAGTTCGGGATGGGAGACCCAGTACTTC,CASSSGWETQYF
TRBV19,-,-,TRBJ2-5,TGTGCCAGTAGTCAACAGGGACGGATCCAAGAGACCCAGTACTTC,CASSQQGRIQETQYF
TRBV7-3,few,TRBD1,TRBJ2-7,TGTGCCAGCAGCTTAAGGGCCGGGACAGGGTCCCACGAGCAGTACTTC,CASSLRAGTGSHEQYF
TRBV5-5,-,-,TRBJ2-7,TGTGCCAGCAGCTGGGGGGTTGGCTACGAGCAGTACTTC,CASSWGVGYEQYF
TRBV1,once,-,TRBJ2-5,TGCACCAGCAGCCCCACGGGGCGTGACAGGAATAAAGAGACCCAGTACTTC,CTSSPTGRDRNKETQYF
TRBV27,once,TRBD1,TRBJ2-6,TGTGCCAGCAGGCCCTACTCCGGGACAGGGTTCTCTGGGGCCAACGTCCTGACTTTC,CASRPYSGTGFSGANVLTF
TRBV27,few,TRBD2,TRBJ2-1,TGTGCCAGCACCTACGGGACTAGCGGGTACAATGAGCAGTTCTTC,CASTYGTSGYNEQFF
TRBV19,-,-,TRBJ2-3,TGTGCCACCTCCCCCTGGACAGCTACAGATACGCAGTATTTT,CATSPWTATDTQYF
TRBV5-1,-,TRBD2,TRBJ2-5,TGCGCCAGCAGCTTACGGGGGACTAGCCTCACGTCGGTGGAAGAGACCCAGTACTTC,CASSLRGTSLTSVEETQYF
TRBV7-8,-,-,TRBJ2-5,TGTGCCAGCAGTCGAAGGTGGGACTCCCAAGAGACCCAGTACTTC,CASSRRWDSQETQYF
TRBV27,-,-,TRBJ1-1,TGTGCCAGCAGTTCTCCTGACACTCACACTGAAGCTTTCTTT,CASSSPDTHTEAFF
TRBV27,-,TRBD1,TRBJ1-4,TGTGCCAGCAGCCAGCAGGGGGCGGGTGAAAAACTGTTTTTT,CASSQQGAGEKLFF
TRBV5-4,-,TRBD1,TRBJ2-6,TGTGCCTTTGAGGCAGGGGGCTCTGGGGCCAACGTCCTGACTTTC,CAFEAGGSGANVLTF
TRBV2,few,-,TRBJ1-4,TGTGCCAGCAAGGAGTCGGCAACAACTAATGAAAAACTGTTTTTT,CASKESATTNEKLFF
TRBV18,-,TRBD1,TRBJ2-7,TGTGCCAGCTCACCGAGACAGGGGCTGTACGAGCAGTACTTC,CASSPRQGLYEQYF
TRBV27,-,-,TRBJ2-7,TGTGCCAGCAGTCTCCGAGACTCCTACGAGCAGTACTTC,CASSLRDSYEQYF
TRBV5-1,-,TRBD1,TRBJ2-7,TGCGCCAGCAGCTTGGACCGGGACAGGGGGGGGTACGAGCAGTACTTC,CASSLDRDRGGYEQYF
TRBV4-1,-,TRBD2,TRBJ2-7,TGCGCCAGCAGCCTCGGGACTAGCGGAGAGCAGTACTTC,CASSLGTSGEQYF
TRBV7-9,-,TRBD2,TRBJ2-3,TGTGCCAGCAGCTTAGGGGGACTAGCGGCCACAGATACGCAGTATTTT,CASSLGGLAATDTQYF
TRBV10-1,-,TRBD2,TRBJ2-7,TGCGCCTCTCAGACTAGCGGGAGGATCTCCTACGAGCAGTACTTC,CASQTSGRISYEQYF
TRBV6-6,-,TRBD1,TRBJ2-7,TGTGCCAGCAGCCCACAGGGGTACGAGCAGTACTTC,CASSPQGYEQYF
TRBV19,-,TRBD1,TRBJ2-7,TGTGCCAGTAGTATAGATCAGGGGGCGGACTACGAGCAGTACTTC,CASSIDQGADYEQYF
TRBV6-6,-,TRBD1,TRBJ1-6,TGTGCCAGCAGCTCGACAGGGAACGGTTCACCCCTCCACTTT,CASSSTGNGSPLHF
TRBV18,-,TRBD2,TRBJ2-7,TGTGCCAGCTCACCAATGGCTAGCGGGAGTAGCGACGAGCAGTACTTC,CASSPMASGSSDEQYF
TRBV13,-,-,TRBJ2-7,TGTGCCAGCAGCTCCCGGTACCACGAGCAGTACTTC,CASSSRYHEQYF
TRBV5-4,-,-,TRBJ2-2,TGTGCCAGCAGCTTGGAGGGACTTCCGAACACCGGGGAGCTGTTTTTT,CASSLEGLPNTGELFF
TRBV7-3,-,TRBD2,TRBJ2-7,TGTGCCAGCAGCTTAGGTCCCAGCGGGAGTCGCGAGCAGTACTTC,CASSLGPSGSREQYF
TRBV5-1,-,-,TRBJ1-5,TGCGCCAGCAGCTTGGACGGACAGCTTAATCAGCCCCAGCATTTT,CASSLDGQLNQPQHF
TRBV28,-,-,TRBJ1-6,TGTGCCAGCGGCCCGGGGGACTCCCAGAATTCACCCCTCCACTTT,CASGPGDSQNSPLHF
TRBV7-2,-,TRBD2,TRBJ2-1,TGTGCCAGCAGCTTGGGGCGGGGGGTTTCCTACAATGAGCAGTTCTTC,CASSLGRGVSYNEQFF
TRBV5-1,-,TRBD1,TRBJ2-7,TGCGCCAGCAGCTTCGGCGGGACAGGGGTCCACGAGCAGTACTTC,CASSFGGTGVHEQYF
TRBV4-3,-,-,TRBJ2-5,TGCGCCAGCAGCCAAGATTGGCTAGCGCAGGGGACCCAGTACTTC,CASSQDWLAQGTQYF
TRBV4-3,-,TRBD1,TRBJ2-6,TGCGCCAGCAGCCAAGATCATTATCGGACAGGGACTGGGGCCAACGGCCTGACTTTC,CASSQDHYRTGTGANGLTF
TRBV2,-,TRBD1,TRBJ1-5,TGTGCCAGCAGTCGCTCAGGGGGGTTGGACTTCTATAGCAATCAGCCCCAGCATTTT,CASSRSGGLDFYSNQPQHF
TRBV5-8,-,-,TRBJ2-5,TGTGCCAGCAGCTTGGACGGGGTGGTAGGTGGAGAGACCCAGTACTTC,CASSLDGVVGGETQYF
TRBV13,-,-,TRBJ1-1,TGTGCCAGCAGCTTAGGGGGGGACACTTCGAACACTGAAGCTTTCTTT,CASSLGGDTSNTEAFF
TRBV7-8,-,TRBD2,TRBJ2-1,TGTGCCAGCAGCAAAGGGACTAGCGAGTACTATGAGCAGTTCTTC,CASSKGTSEYYEQFF
TRBV7-3,-,TRBD2,TRBJ2-1,TGTGCCAGCAGCCCCCGGGGGGAGAGCTCCTACAATGAGCAGTTCTTC,CASSPRGESSYNEQFF